Each of the 15 T cell receptor beta chains below was sequenced from the same sample in a study of shared clonotypes between healthy human individuals. The table came from immunoSEQ multiplex PCR; TCRdb's copy has only in-frame clones and leaves some out. The table shows approximately 2.1 million clones, with about 92% occurring only once. The material sequenced was naive CD4+ T cells from PBMCs. Subset indicated: CD45RA+ positively selected. These TCRs come from a man between 18 and 35 years old in good health. Some clones in this sample may be carry-over from other donors' samples.

V is TRBV6-5 and J is TRBJ2-7; 8 nucleotides line up with TRBD2. This CDR3 has 15 amino acids. Per germline, CDR1 MNHEY and CDR2 SVGAGI. V lost 3 bases, J lost 0 bases, and 4 bases stayed unmatched. CDR3 region: CASSYTSGHSYEQYF. Written as DNA, the CDR3 is TGTGCCAGCAGTTATACTAGCGGACACTCCTACGAGCAGTACTTC.

This clone was counted only a few times. The rearrangement links TRBV9 to TRBJ1-1, with D maybe TRBD1 (5 bases). CDR3 length: 13 residues. Trimming shortened V by 4 bases and J by 1 base, and 8 bases separated the two germline ends. In germline, CDR1 is SGDLS, CDR2 YYNGEE. This CDR3 is CASSQTGNTEAFF. CDR3 DNA: TGTGCCAGCAGCCAAACAGGGAACACTGAAGCTTTCTTT.

This sequence joins TRBV28 and TRBJ1-2; TRBD1 aligns across 10 bases. CDR1 and CDR2 from the germline V gene are MDHEN and SYDVKM. V shed 11 bases and J 6 bases; nucleotides not matched to a gene: 18. The CDR3 is made up of 16 amino acids. The CDR3 DNA reads TGTGCCTCGACCGGGGACAGGGGAGGAGGCAGAGATGGCTACACCTTC. Amino acid sequence: CASTGDRGGGRDGYTF.

The chain uses TRBV18 and TRBJ1-5; unclear D gene. Trimming pared 2 bases from V and 7 bases from J, leaving 12 bases between. CDR1 KGHSH and CDR2 LQKENI come from the germline V gene. The CDR3 has 14 residues. CDR3 amino acids: CASSPGQPPQPQHF. The CDR3 bases are TGTGCCAGCTCACCAGGGCAGCCCCCCCAGCCCCAGCATTTT.

This clone appeared a single time. The chain links TRBV27 to TRBJ1-1; D gene uncertain. Germline CDR1 and CDR2: MNHEY and SMNVEV (reference sequence). CDR3 size: 15 residues. Trimming left V 4 bases short and J 0 bases short, with 12 bases between. The CDR3: CASSWGGGLNTEAFF. CDR3 nucleotides: TGTGCCAGCAGTTGGGGAGGAGGGTTGAACACTGAAGCTTTCTTT.

The gene calls are TRBV19 and TRBJ2-1; 14 bases match TRBD2. The length of the CDR3 is 16 residues. Losses at the gene ends were 5 bases for V and 6 bases for J; bases not matched to a gene: 6. The germline V gene encodes CDR1 LNHDA and CDR2 SQIVND (reference sequence). CDR3 in DNA: TGTGCCAGTAGTTATCGTGGACTAGCGGGAGGCAATGAGCAGTTCTTC. Translation gives CASSYRGLAGGNEQFF.

CDR3 sequence (DNA): TGTGCCAGCAGTTTTCATGGGGGGAGGACCGGGGAGCTGTTTTTT. It translates to CASSFHGGRTGELFF. The rearrangement links TRBV28 to TRBJ2-2; maybe TRBD2 (6 bases). This CDR3 has 15 residues. Germline values: CDR1 MDHEN, CDR2 SYDVKM. V was pared by 3 bases and J by 5 bases, with 13 bases between.

In regard to this clone: Other DNA variants within this sample encode the same CDR3. The rearrangement joins TRBV9 to TRBJ2-5; no clear D gene. CDR3 length equals 13 residues. Deletions cut 0 bases from V and 4 bases from J, with 7 bases between. CDR1 is SGDLS, CDR2 YYNGEE, per germline. CDR3: CASSVAQRETQYF. The CDR3 DNA reads as TGTGCCAGCAGCGTAGCTCAGCGAGAGACCCAGTACTTC.

J is TRBJ2-1 and V is TRBV7-9, with TRBD2 matching over 9 bases. The V gene's germline CDR1 is SEHNR and CDR2 FQNEAQ (reference sequence). The V segment lost 8 bases and the J segment 10 bases; nucleotides outside the gene matches: 12. The CDR3 extends over 14 amino acids. The CDR3: CASRPRTSDYEQFF. The CDR3 DNA sequence: TGTGCCAGCCGTCCAAGGACTAGCGATTACGAGCAGTTCTTC.

The CDR3 DNA reads as TGCGCCAGCAGTGAACCTAGCGACACAGATACGCAGTATTTT. Its translation: CASSEPSDTDTQYF. J is TRBJ2-3 and V is TRBV10-1, with D perhaps TRBD2 (6 bases). This CDR3 region has 14 residues. CDR1 and CDR2 from the germline V gene are WNHNN and SYGVQD (reference sequence). Deletions cut 3 bases from V and 2 bases from J, with 9 bases between.

This chain connects TRBV27 to TRBJ1-5; 7 bases line up with TRBD1. The length of the CDR3 is 16 residues. Losses at the gene ends were 5 bases for V and 6 bases for J; bases not matched to a gene: 13. Per germline, CDR1 MNHEY and CDR2 SMNVEV (reference sequence). The CDR3 nucleotides are TGTGCCAGCAGTCCACAGGGACAGTGGATTGTTCAGCCCCAGCATTTT. This codes for CASSPQGQWIVQPQHF.

This CDR3 is CATRAPGDTQYF. Written as DNA, the CDR3 is TGTGCCACCCGGGCCCCCGGGGATACGCAGTATTTT. The rearrangement links TRBV10-3 to TRBJ2-3; D is undetermined. Trimming took off 10 bases at V and 6 bases at J, with 14 bases between the two ends. CDR1 and CDR2 (germline): ENHRY, SYGVKD. The CDR3 is 12 residues long.

This clone was seen just once. The chain carries TRBV27 and TRBJ2-5, with 9 bases fitting TRBD2. CDR3 length: 16 amino acids. Germline CDR1 is MNHEY and CDR2 is SMNVEV (reference sequence). V shed 9 bases and J 5 bases; nucleotides not matched to a gene: 16. The CDR3 sequence is CASKPLRAGGPETQYF. CDR3 in DNA: TGTGCCAGTAAACCCCTCAGGGCGGGAGGGCCTGAGACCCAGTACTTC.

This clone was detected only once. Sequence at one end of the junction differs from germline and may be a read error. The sample carries other DNA sequences with the same CDR3. This chain joins TRBV28 and TRBJ1-1; no definite D call. Germline V gene data show CDR1 as MDHEN and CDR2 as SYDVKM. This CDR3 has 14 residues. The CDR3 protein is CASILGQMNTEAFF. As DNA, the CDR3 is TGTGCCAGCATTTTAGGGCAGATGAACACTGAAGCTTTCTTT.

The V and J genes are TRBV30 and TRBJ1-1, with a weak D call TRBD1 (6 bases). The CDR3 loop spans 17 amino acids. Trimming pared 0 bases from V and 3 bases from J, leaving 20 bases between. In germline, CDR1 is GTSNPN, CDR2 SVGIG (reference sequence). Here the CDR3 reads CAWSVSGGKTVDTEAFF. The DNA for the CDR3 is TGTGCCTGGAGTGTATCGGGGGGCAAAACGGTAGACACTGAAGCTTTCTTT.